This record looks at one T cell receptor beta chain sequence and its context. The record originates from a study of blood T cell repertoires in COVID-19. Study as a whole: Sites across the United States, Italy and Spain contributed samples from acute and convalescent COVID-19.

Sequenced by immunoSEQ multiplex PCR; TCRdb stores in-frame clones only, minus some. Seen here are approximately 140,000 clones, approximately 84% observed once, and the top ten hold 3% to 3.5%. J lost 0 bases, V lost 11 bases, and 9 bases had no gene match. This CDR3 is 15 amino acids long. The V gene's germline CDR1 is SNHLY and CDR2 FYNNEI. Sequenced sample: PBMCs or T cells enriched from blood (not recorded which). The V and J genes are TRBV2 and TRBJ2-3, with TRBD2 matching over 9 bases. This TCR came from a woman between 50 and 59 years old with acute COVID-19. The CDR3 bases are TGTGCCGGCCGGCGGGAGGGAATTAGCACAGATACGCAGTATTTT. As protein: CAGRREGISTDTQYF.